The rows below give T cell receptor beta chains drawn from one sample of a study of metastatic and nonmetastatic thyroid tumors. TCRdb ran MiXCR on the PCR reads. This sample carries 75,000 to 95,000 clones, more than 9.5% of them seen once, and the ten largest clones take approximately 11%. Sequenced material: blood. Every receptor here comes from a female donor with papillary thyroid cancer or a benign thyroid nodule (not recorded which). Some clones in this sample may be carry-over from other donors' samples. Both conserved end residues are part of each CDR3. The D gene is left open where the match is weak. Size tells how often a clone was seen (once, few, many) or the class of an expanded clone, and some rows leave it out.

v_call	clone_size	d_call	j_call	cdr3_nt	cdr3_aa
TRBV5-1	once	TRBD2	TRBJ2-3	TGCGCCAGCAGCTTGGGACTAGCGGGAGTAGGTCAGCCAGATACGCAGTATTTT	CASSLGLAGVGQPDTQYF
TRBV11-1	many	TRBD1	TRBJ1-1	TGTGCCAGCAGCTCTTCCGGGACAGGGGGCGCGTACACTGAAGCTTTCTTT	CASSSSGTGGAYTEAFF
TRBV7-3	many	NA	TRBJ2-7	TGTGCCAGCAGCTTAACTAGCGGTGGCTACGAGCAGTACTTC	CASSLTSGGYEQYF
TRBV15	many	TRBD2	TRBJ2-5	TGTGCCACCAGCAGATCTCCCTGGACTAGCGGGAGGCAAGAGACCCAGTACTTC	CATSRSPWTSGRQETQYF
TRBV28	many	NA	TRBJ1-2	TGTGCCAGCAGTCCATGGGCGATTAACTATGGCTACACCTTC	CASSPWAINYGYTF
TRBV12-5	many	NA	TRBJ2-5	TGTGCTAGTGGGGCGGGTCACGGGGAGACCCAGTACTTC	CASGAGHGETQYF
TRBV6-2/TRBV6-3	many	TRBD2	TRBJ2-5	TGTGCCAGCAGTTACTCGGGGGGGGATGGTAGTGAGACCCAGTACTTC	CASSYSGGDGSETQYF
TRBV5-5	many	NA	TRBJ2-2	TGTGCCAGCAGCGCCACTAAGGGCCGGGAGCTGTTTTTT	CASSATKGRELFF
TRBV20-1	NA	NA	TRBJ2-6	TGCAGTGCTGGCAGTACCGCAGTTGGGGACAACGTCATGACTTTC	CSAGSTAVGDNVMTF
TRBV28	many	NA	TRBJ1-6	TGTGCCAGCAGTTTACCCGGGCCTAATTCACCCCTCCACTTT	CASSLPGPNSPLHF
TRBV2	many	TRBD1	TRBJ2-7	TGTGCCAGCAGTGAGGGACAGGGGGCCTACGAGCAGTACTTC	CASSEGQGAYEQYF
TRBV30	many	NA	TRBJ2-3	TGTGCCTGGAGTGTATTCTGGGGGGAAACCACAGATACGCAGTATTTT	CAWSVFWGETTDTQYF
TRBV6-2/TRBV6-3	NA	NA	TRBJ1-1	TGTGCCGGCAGTTGTCTGGGGAATGAAGCTTTCTTT	CAGSCLGNEAFF
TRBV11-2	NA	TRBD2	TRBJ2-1	TGTGCCAGCAACTCCCATTTTAGCGGGAGTAGCTACAATGAGCATTTCTTC	CASNSHFSGSSYNEHFF
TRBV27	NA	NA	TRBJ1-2	TGTGCCAGCAGCCCCCGTGGTGTAGTGGACTATGGCTACACCTTC	CASSPRGVVDYGYTF
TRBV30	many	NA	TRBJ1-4	TGTGCCTGGAGTGTGGGTTTAGGTGAAAAACTGTTTTTT	CAWSVGLGEKLFF
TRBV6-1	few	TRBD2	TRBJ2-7	TGTGCCAGCTCGGCGGCTAGCGGACCCTACGAGCAGTACTTC	CASSAASGPYEQYF
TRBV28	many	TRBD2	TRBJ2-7	TGTGCCAGCAGCGCCCGGACTAGCGGGAGGAGGGAGCAGTACTTC	CASSARTSGRREQYF
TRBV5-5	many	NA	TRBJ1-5	TGTGCCAGCAGCTTGGGGGGGTATCAGGATCAGCCCCAGCATTTT	CASSLGGYQDQPQHF
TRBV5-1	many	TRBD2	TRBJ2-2	TGCGCCAGCAGCTTGGCAGATAGCGGGAGGGCCACCGGGGAGCTGTTTTTT	CASSLADSGRATGELFF